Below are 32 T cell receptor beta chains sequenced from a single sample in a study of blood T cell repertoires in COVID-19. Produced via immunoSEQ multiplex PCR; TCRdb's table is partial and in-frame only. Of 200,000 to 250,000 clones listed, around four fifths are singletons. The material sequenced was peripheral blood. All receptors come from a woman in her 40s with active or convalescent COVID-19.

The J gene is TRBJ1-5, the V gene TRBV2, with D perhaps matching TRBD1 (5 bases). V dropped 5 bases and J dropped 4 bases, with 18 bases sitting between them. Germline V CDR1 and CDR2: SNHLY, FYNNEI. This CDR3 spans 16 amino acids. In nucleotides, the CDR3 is TGTGCCAGCAGTTTTGGACATCTAGTGACTAATCAGCCCCAGCATTTT. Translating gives CASSFGHLVTNQPQHF. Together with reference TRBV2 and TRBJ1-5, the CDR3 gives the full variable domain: EPEVTQTPSHQVTQMGQEVILRCVPISNHLYFYWYRQILGQKVEFLVSFYNNEISEKSEIFDDQFSVERPDGSNFTLKIRSTKLEDSAMYFCASSFGHLVTNQPQHFGDGTRLSIL.

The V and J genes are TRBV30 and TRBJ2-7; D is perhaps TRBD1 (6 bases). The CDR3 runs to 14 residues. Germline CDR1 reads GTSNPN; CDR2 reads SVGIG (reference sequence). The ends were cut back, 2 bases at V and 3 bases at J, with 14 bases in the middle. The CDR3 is CAWSKGVQGYEQYF. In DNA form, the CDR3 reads TGTGCCTGGAGTAAGGGGGTGCAGGGCTACGAGCAGTACTTC.

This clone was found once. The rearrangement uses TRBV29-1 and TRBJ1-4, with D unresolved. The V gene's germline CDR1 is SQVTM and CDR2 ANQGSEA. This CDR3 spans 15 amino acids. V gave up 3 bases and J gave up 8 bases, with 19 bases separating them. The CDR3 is CSVDLGIRAGEKLFF. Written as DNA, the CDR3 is TGCAGCGTTGATTTGGGAATAAGAGCGGGCGAAAAACTGTTTTTT.

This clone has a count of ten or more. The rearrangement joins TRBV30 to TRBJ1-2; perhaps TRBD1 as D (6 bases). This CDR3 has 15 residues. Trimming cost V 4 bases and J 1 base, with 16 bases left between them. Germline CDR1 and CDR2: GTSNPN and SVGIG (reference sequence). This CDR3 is CAWTLTGGSNYGYTF. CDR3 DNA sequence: TGTGCCTGGACCCTGACAGGCGGCAGTAACTATGGCTACACCTTC.

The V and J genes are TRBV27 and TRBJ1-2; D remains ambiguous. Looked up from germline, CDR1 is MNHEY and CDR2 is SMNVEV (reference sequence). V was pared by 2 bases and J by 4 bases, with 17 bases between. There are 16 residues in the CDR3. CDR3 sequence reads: CASSLGSPEGVYGYTF. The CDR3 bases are TGTGCCAGCAGTTTAGGCAGTCCCGAGGGCGTCTATGGCTACACCTTC.

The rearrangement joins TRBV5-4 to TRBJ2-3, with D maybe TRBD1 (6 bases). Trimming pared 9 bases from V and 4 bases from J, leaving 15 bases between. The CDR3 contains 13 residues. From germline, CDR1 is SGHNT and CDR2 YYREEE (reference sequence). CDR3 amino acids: CATSIQGPDTQYF. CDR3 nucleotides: TGTGCCACCTCCATACAGGGACCAGATACGCAGTATTTT.

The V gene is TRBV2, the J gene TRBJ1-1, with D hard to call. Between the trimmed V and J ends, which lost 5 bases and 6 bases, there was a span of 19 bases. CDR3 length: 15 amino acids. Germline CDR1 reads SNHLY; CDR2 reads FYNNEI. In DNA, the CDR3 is TGTGCCAGCAGTTCAACTTTTTCCGGGAGGTCTGAAGCTTTCTTT. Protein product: CASSSTFSGRSEAFF.

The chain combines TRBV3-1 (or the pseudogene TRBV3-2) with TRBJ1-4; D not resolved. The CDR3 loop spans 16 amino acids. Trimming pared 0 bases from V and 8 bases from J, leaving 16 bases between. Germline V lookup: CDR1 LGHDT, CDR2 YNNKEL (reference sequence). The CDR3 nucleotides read TGTGCCAGCAGCCAAGAGGAGACGGTTATGCGAGAAAAACTGTTTTTT. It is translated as CASSQEETVMREKLFF.

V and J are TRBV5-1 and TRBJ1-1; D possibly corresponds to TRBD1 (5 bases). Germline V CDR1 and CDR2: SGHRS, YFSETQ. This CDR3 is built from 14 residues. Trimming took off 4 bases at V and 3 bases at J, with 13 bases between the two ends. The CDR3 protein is CASSRGDGYTEAFF. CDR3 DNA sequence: TGCGCCAGCAGCCGGGGGGACGGATACACTGAAGCTTTCTTT.

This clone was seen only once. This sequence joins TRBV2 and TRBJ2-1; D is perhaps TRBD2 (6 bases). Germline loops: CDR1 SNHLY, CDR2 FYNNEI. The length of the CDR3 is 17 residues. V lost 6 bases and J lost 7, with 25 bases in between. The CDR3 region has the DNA TGTGCCAGCAGCCGGCTGATATGGGGGGACTCGAGGAATGAGCAGTTCTTC. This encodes CASSRLIWGDSRNEQFF. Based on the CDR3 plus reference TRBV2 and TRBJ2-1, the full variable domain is EPEVTQTPSHQVTQMGQEVILRCVPISNHLYFYWYRQILGQKVEFLVSFYNNEISEKSEIFDDQFSVERPDGSNFTLKIRSTKLEDSAMYFCASSRLIWGDSRNEQFFGPGTRLTVL.

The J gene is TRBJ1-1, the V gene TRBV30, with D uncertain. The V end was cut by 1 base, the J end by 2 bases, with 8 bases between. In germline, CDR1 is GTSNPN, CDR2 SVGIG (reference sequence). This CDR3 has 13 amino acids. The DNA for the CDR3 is TGTGCCTGGAGTGATGGCTTCAACACTGAAGCTTTCTTT. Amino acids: CAWSDGFNTEAFF.

This CDR3 is CSERTGDNEQFF. The CDR3 nucleotides read TGCAGCGAGCGGACAGGGGACAATGAGCAGTTCTTC. This chain joins TRBV29-1 and TRBJ2-1; TRBD1 matches at 9 bases. Germline CDR1 is SQVTM and CDR2 is ANQGSEA. The CDR3 consists of 12 residues. V shed 7 bases, J shed 5 bases, and the junction held 3 bases outside the gene matches.

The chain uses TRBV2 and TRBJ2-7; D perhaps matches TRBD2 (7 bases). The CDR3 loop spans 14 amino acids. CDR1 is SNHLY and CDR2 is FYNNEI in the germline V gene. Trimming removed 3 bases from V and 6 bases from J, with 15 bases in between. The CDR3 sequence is CASSDFRGGSEQYF. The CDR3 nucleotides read TGTGCCAGCAGTGATTTTAGGGGGGGCTCCGAGCAGTACTTC.

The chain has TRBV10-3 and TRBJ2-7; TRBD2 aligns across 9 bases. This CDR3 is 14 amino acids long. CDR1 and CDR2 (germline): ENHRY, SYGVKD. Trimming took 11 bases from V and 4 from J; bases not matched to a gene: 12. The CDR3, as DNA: TGTGCCTCCAGGGGCCTAGCGGGGAGATACGAGCAGTACGTC. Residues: CASRGLAGRYEQYV.

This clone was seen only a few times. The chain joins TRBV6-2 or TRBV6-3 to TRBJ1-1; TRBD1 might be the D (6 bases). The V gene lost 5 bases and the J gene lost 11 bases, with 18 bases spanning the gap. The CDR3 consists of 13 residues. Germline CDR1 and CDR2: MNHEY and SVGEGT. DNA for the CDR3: TGTGCCAGCAGTGACCCCTGGACAGTTGAGGCTTTCTTT. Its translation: CASSDPWTVEAFF.

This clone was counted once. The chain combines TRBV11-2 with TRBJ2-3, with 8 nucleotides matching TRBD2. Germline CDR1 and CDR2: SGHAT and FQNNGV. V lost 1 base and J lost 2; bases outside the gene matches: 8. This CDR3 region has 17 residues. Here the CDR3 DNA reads TGTGCCAGCAGCTTAGGAATCAGCGGGGGCGACACAGATACGCAGTATTTT. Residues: CASSLGISGGDTDTQYF. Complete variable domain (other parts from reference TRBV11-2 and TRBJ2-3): EAGVAQSPRYKIIEKRQSVAFWCNPISGHATLYWYQQILGQGPKLLIQFQNNGVVDDSQLPKDRFSAERLKGVDSTLKIQPAKLEDSAVYLCASSLGISGGDTDTQYFGPGTRLTVL.

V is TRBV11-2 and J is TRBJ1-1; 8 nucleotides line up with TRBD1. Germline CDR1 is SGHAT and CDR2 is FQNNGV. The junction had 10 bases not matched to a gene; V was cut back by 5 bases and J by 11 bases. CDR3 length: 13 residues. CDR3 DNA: TGTGCCAGCAGCCTCGGACAGGGTATGGCGGCTTTCTTT. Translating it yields CASSLGQGMAAFF.

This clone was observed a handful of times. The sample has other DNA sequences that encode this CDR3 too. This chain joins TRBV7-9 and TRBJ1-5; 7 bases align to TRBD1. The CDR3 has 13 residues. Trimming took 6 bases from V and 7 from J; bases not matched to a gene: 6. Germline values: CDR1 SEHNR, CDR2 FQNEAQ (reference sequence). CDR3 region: CASSFDRAQPQHF. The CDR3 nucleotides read TGTGCCAGCAGTTTTGACAGGGCGCAGCCCCAGCATTTT.

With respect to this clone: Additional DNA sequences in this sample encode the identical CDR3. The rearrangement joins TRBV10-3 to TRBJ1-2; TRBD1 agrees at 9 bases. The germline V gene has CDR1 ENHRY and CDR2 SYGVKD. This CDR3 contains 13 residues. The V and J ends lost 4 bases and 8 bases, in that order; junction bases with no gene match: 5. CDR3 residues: CAISAGQGGGYTF. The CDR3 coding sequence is TGTGCCATCAGTGCGGGACAGGGAGGCGGCTACACCTTC.

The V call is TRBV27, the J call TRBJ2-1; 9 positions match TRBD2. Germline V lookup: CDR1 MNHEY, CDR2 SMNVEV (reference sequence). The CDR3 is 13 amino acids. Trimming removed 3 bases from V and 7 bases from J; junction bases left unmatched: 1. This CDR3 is CASSLSGRNEQFF. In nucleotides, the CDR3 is TGTGCCAGCAGTTTGAGCGGGAGGAATGAGCAGTTCTTC.

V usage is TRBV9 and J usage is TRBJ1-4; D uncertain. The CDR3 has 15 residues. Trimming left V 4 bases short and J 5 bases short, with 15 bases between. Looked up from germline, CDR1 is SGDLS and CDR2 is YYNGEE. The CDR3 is CASSPRGGTNEKLFF. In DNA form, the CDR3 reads TGTGCCAGCAGCCCCCGCGGAGGTACGAATGAAAAACTGTTTTTT.

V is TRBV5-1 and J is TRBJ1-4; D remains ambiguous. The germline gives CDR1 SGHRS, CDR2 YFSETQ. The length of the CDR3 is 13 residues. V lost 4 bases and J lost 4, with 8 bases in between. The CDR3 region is CASSPGNNEKLFF. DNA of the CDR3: TGCGCCAGCAGCCCAGGAAATAATGAAAAACTGTTTTTT.

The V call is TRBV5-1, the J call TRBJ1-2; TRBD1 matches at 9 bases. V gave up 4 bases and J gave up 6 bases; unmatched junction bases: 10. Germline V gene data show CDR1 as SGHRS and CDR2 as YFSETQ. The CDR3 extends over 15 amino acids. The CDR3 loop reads CASSVTGGDRNGYTF. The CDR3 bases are TGCGCCAGCAGCGTCACAGGGGGCGATAGGAATGGCTACACCTTC. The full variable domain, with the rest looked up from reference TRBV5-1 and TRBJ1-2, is KAGVTQTPRYLIKTRGQQVTLSCSPISGHRSVSWYQQTPGQGLQFLFEYFSETQRNKGNFPGRFSGRQFSNSRSEMNVSTLELGDSALYLCASSVTGGDRNGYTFGSGTRLTVV.

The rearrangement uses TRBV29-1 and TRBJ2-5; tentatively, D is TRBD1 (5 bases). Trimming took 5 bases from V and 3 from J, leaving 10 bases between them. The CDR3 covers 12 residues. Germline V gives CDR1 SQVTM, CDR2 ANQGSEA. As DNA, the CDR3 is TGCAGCGTTCTCCAGGGTAAAGAGACCCAGTACTTC. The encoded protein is CSVLQGKETQYF.

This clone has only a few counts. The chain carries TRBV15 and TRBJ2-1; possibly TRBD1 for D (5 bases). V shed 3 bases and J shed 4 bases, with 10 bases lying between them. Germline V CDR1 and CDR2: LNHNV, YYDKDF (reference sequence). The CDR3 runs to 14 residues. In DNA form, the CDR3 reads TGTGCCACCAGCAGTCGACAGACTTACAATGAGCAGTTCTTC. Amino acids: CATSSRQTYNEQFF.

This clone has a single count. The CDR3 region has the DNA TGTGCCAGCTCACCCGCTAGTTATAATGAGCAGTTCTTC. This translates into CASSPASYNEQFF. The chain is built from TRBV18 and TRBJ2-1, with unresolved D. From germline, CDR1 is KGHSH and CDR2 LQKENI. V lost 3 bases, J lost 7 bases, and 10 bases lay in between. This CDR3 comprises 13 residues.

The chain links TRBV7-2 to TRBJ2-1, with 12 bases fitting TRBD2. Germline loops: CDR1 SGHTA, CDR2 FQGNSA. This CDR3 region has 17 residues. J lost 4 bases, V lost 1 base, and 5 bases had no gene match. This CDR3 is CASSLELAGGIYNEQFF. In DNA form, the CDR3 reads TGTGCCAGCAGCTTAGAACTAGCGGGGGGTATATACAATGAGCAGTTCTTC. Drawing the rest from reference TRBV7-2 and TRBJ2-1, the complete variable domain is GAGVSQSPSNKVTEKGKDVELRCDPISGHTALYWYRQSLGQGLEFLIYFQGNSAPDKSGLPSDRFSAERTGGSVSTLTIQRTQQEDSAVYLCASSLELAGGIYNEQFFGPGTRLTVL.

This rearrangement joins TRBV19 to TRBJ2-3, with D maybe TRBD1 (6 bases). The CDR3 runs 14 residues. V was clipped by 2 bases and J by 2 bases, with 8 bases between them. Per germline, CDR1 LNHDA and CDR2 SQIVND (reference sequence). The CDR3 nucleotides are TGTGCCAGTAGTATAAGGGGGAACACAGATACGCAGTATTTT. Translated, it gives CASSIRGNTDTQYF.

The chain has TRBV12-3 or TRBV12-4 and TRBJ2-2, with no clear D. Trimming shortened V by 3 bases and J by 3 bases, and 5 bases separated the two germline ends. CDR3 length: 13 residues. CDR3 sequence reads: CASSFRDTGELFF. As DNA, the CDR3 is TGTGCCAGCAGTTTCCGGGACACCGGGGAGCTGTTTTTT.

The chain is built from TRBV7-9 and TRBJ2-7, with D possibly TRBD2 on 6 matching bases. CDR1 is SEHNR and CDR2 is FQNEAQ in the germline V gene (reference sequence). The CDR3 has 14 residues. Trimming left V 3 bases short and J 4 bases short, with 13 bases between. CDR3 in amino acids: CASSFPPGTYEQYF. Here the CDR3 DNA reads TGTGCCAGCAGCTTCCCCCCAGGGACTTACGAGCAGTACTTC. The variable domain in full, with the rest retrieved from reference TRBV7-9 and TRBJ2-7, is DTGVSQNPRHKITKRGQNVTFRCDPISEHNRLYWYRQTLGQGPEFLTYFQNEAQLEKSRLLSDRFSAERPKGSFSTLEIQRTEQGDSAMYLCASSFPPGTYEQYFGPGTRLTVT.

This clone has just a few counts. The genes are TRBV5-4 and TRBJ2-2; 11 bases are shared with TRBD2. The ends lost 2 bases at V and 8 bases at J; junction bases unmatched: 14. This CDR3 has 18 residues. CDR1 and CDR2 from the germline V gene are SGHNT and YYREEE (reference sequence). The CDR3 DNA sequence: TGTGCCAGCAGCTTTAATTATGGGACTAGCGGAAACATAGGGGAGCTGTTTTTT. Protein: CASSFNYGTSGNIGELFF.

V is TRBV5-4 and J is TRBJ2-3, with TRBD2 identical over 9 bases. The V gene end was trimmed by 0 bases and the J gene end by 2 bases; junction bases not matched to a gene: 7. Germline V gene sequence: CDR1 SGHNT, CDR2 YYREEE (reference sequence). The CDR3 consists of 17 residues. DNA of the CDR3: TGTGCCAGCAGCTTGGCCCAGCGGGGGGCATTCACAGATACGCAGTATTTT. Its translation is CASSLAQRGAFTDTQYF. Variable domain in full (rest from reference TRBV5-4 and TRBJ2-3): ETGVTQSPTHLIKTRGQQVTLRCSSQSGHNTVSWYQQALGQGPQFIFQYYREEENGRGNFPPRFSGLQFPNYSSELNVNALELDDSALYLCASSLAQRGAFTDTQYFGPGTRLTVL.